Sequencing of this TCR beta chain was carried out in a study of immune evolution from preneoplasia to lung adenocarcinoma. The protocol was immunoSEQ multiplex PCR, while the TCRdb copy is restricted to in-frame clones and leaves out a portion. The table includes a few thousand clones, around 88% detected once. Germline CDR1 and CDR2: SGHTA and FQGNSA. This CDR3 region has 16 residues. Trimming stripped 6 bases from V and 2 bases from J, with 16 bases between. The sample taken for sequencing was FFPE lung adenocarcinoma in situ tissue. The clonotype was recovered from a person between 60 and 80 years old with lung adenocarcinoma. The chain is built from TRBV7-2 and TRBJ2-2; the D call may be TRBD1 or TRBD2 (5 bases each). CDR3 bases: TGTGCCAGCAGATCCGGGACGGCGTATAACACCGGGGAGCTGTTTTTT. Residues: CASRSGTAYNTGELFF.